This is a list of T cell receptor beta chains from one sample in a study of CD8+ T cells in alopecia areata. Generated by immunoSEQ multiplex PCR, the TCRdb table keeps only in-frame clones and is missing some. The table includes 60,000 to 70,000 clones, 40% to 50% detected once. The material sequenced was CD8+ T cells sorted from blood, taken at week 0. Receptors originate from a human donor with alopecia areata. CDR3s include the opening cysteine and the closing phenylalanine or tryptophan. The D gene is left open where the match is weak. Rows give clone size only sometimes, using once, few, many, or a class for an expanded clone.

abundance	v_gene	d_gene	j_gene	CDR3aa	CDR3nt
once	TRBV30	NA	TRBJ1-2	CAWKKTARVDGYTF	TGTGCCTGGAAAAAGACGGCCCGCGTTGATGGCTACACCTTC
NA	TRBV2	TRBD2	TRBJ2-7	CASSGLAGPPYEQYF	TGTGCCAGCAGCGGACTAGCGGGACCCCCCTACGAGCAGTACTTC
NA	TRBV5-4	TRBD1	TRBJ2-4	CASSSGTGFTAKNIQYF	TGTGCCAGCAGCTCCGGGACAGGGTTTACAGCCAAAAACATTCAGTACTTC
NA	TRBV7-7	NA	TRBJ2-2	CASSPRTGNTGELFF	TGTGCTAGCAGCCCGAGGACGGGGAACACCGGGGAGCTGTTTTTT
NA	TRBV28	NA	TRBJ2-4	CASSRMAKNIQYF	TGTGCCAGCAGTCGGATGGCCAAAAACATTCAGTACTTC
NA	TRBV23-1	NA	TRBJ1-5	CASSQSTGFNQPQHF	TGCGCCAGCAGTCAATCGACAGGATTTAATCAGCCCCAGCATTTT
NA	TRBV5-4	NA	TRBJ1-2	CASSRTGTAYGYTF	TGTGCCAGCAGCCGTACCGGGACGGCCTATGGCTACACCTTC
NA	TRBV27	TRBD1	TRBJ2-1	CASSILQGAWNEQFF	TGTGCCAGCAGCATACTGCAGGGGGCCTGGAATGAGCAGTTCTTC
few	TRBV30	NA	TRBJ1-1	CAWSGTGNTEAFF	TGTGCCTGGAGTGGAACAGGGAACACTGAAGCTTTCTTT
few	TRBV6-1	NA	TRBJ2-7	CASSWNLANSYEQYF	TGTGCCAGCAGTTGGAACTTAGCGAACTCCTACGAGCAGTACTTC
medium-sized	TRBV6-1	NA	TRBJ1-2	CASSSYYGYTF	TGTGCCAGCAGCTCATACTATGGCTACACCTTC
NA	TRBV4-1	NA	TRBJ2-3	CASSQEWNGRTDTQYF	TGCGCCAGCAGCCAAGAATGGAACGGGAGAACAGATACGCAGTATTTT
NA	TRBV7-9	NA	TRBJ2-3	CASSNARDEGTDTQYF	TGTGCCAGCAGCAACGCCCGGGACGAAGGCACAGATACGCAGTATTTT
NA	TRBV29-1	NA	TRBJ2-7	CSGGAPWEQYF	TGCAGCGGAGGAGCCCCGTGGGAGCAGTACTTC
NA	TRBV11-2	NA	TRBJ2-5	CASSLGGVETQYF	TGTGCCAGCAGCTTAGGCGGAGTAGAGACCCAGTACTTC
NA	TRBV27	NA	TRBJ2-6	CASSLWARVALSGANVLTF	TGTGCCAGCAGTTTATGGGCCAGGGTGGCTCTCTCTGGGGCCAACGTCCTGACTTTC
NA	TRBV25-1	NA	TRBJ2-3	CASSDLLGTSTDTQYF	TGTGCCAGCAGTGACCTGCTCGGGACTAGCACAGATACGCAGTATTTT
NA	TRBV23-1	NA	TRBJ2-7	CASSQSGRPYEQYF	TGCGCCAGCAGTCAATCGGGGCGGCCCTACGAGCAGTACTTC
NA	TRBV4-1	NA	TRBJ2-2	CASGQNTGELFF	TGCGCCAGCGGGCAGAACACCGGGGAGCTGTTCTTT
NA	TRBV30	TRBD2	TRBJ2-3	CAWDMGTSGSTDTQYF	TGTGCCTGGGATATGGGAACTAGCGGGAGCACAGATACGCAGTATTTT
few	TRBV4-3	NA	TRBJ2-2	CASSQVLDPTGELFF	TGCGCCAGCAGCCAAGTGTTGGATCCCACCGGGGAGCTGTTTTTT
few	TRBV9	NA	TRBJ2-5	CASSVGEASWETQYF	TGTGCCAGCAGCGTAGGAGAAGCTAGCTGGGAGACCCAGTACTTC
NA	TRBV29-1	TRBD2	TRBJ2-7	CSVAGGSSYEQYF	TGCAGCGTTGCGGGAGGATCCTCCTACGAGCAGTACTTC
few	TRBV29-1	NA	TRBJ1-4	CSVESEKLFF	TGCAGCGTTGAGTCGGAAAAACTGTTTTTT
medium-sized	TRBV6-4	TRBD2	TRBJ2-1	CASSDSASGSSNEQFF	TGTGCCAGCAGTGACTCGGCTAGCGGGTCCAGCAATGAGCAGTTCTTC
many	TRBV4-1	NA	TRBJ1-1	CASSQQQGVNTEAFF	TGCGCCAGCAGCCAGCAACAGGGCGTGAACACTGAAGCTTTCTTT
NA	TRBV6-5	NA	TRBJ2-7	CASSWAREREQYF	TGTGCCAGCAGTTGGGCTAGGGAGCGCGAGCAGTACTTC
NA	TRBV4-3	NA	TRBJ2-7	CASSQDPGTNEQYF	TGCGCCAGCAGCCAAGATCCGGGGACCAACGAGCAGTACTTC
few	TRBV29-1	TRBD2	TRBJ2-2	CSVTGGNTGELFF	TGCAGCGTTACGGGAGGGAACACCGGGGAGCTGTTTTTT